These T cell receptor beta chains were read from a single sample in a study of blood T cell repertoires in COVID-19. Generated by immunoSEQ multiplex PCR, the TCRdb table keeps only in-frame clones and is missing some. This sample has about 76,000 clones, with about 81% found just once. Sequences were obtained from peripheral blood. Receptors originate from a human donor in a cohort sampled during active COVID-19. Both conserved end residues are part of each CDR3. The D gene is left open where the match is weak. Some rows mark clone size as missing; the rest say once, few, many or name a class of expanded clone.

-,-,TRBV4-1,TRBJ2-2,TGCGCCAGCAGCCGAGGGACGAACACCGGGGAGCTGTTTTTT,CASSRGTNTGELFF
-,TRBD2,TRBV10-1,TRBJ2-1,TGCGCCAGCAGTGAGTACCGGGGGGGCAGCGGAGAGCAGTTCTTC,CASSEYRGGSGEQFF
-,TRBD1,TRBV4-2,TRBJ2-5,TGTGCCAGCAGCCGATCGGACAGGGTTGAAGAGACCCAGTACTTC,CASSRSDRVEETQYF
once,TRBD2,TRBV2,TRBJ2-1,TGTGCCAGCAGTGAACGGCGGGGGGCCTCCTACAATGAGCAGTTCTTC,CASSERRGASYNEQFF
-,-,TRBV6-5,TRBJ1-2,TGTGCCAGCAGTTACGGGTCAGAGGTCTATGGCTACACCTTC,CASSYGSEVYGYTF
-,-,TRBV6-5,TRBJ1-2,TGTGCCAGCAGGGGGCCCCGCGGCTACACCTTC,CASRGPRGYTF
-,-,TRBV5-1,TRBJ1-1,TGCGCCAGCAGCTTTCAGGGGCCGGGCACTGAAGCTTTCTTT,CASSFQGPGTEAFF
-,TRBD1,TRBV11-1,TRBJ2-7,TGTGCCAGCAGCTTCACCGGGACAGAAAGCGAGCAGTACTTC,CASSFTGTESEQYF
-,TRBD2,TRBV29-1,TRBJ2-5,TGCAGCGTAGGGACTAGTAGAGAGACCCAGTACTTC,CSVGTSRETQYF
-,-,TRBV7-8,TRBJ1-5,TGTGCCAGCAGCCAATGGTTTAGGGGATTGGATCAGCCCCAGCATTTT,CASSQWFRGLDQPQHF
-,TRBD1,TRBV5-1,TRBJ2-3,TGCGCCAGCAGAGGGACAGGGGGCTTTCGTAGCACAGATACGCAGTATTTT,CASRGTGGFRSTDTQYF
-,TRBD1,TRBV6-5,TRBJ2-1,TGTGCCAGCAGTAACTCCGGGACAGGGTACAATGAGCAGTTCTTC,CASSNSGTGYNEQFF
-,-,TRBV4-1,TRBJ1-2,TGCGCCAGCAGCCAAGATTTGACACCGAACTATGGCTACACCTTC,CASSQDLTPNYGYTF
-,TRBD1,TRBV5-1,TRBJ2-4,TGCGCCAGCAGCTTGGCACCAGGGGGCGTCAGTGAAAACATTCAGTACTTC,CASSLAPGGVSENIQYF
once,TRBD2,TRBV10-2,TRBJ2-1,TGCGCCAGTGGGAGCGGGGGGAACAATGAGCAGTTCTTC,CASGSGGNNEQFF
-,-,TRBV12-3/TRBV12-4,TRBJ1-2,TGTGCCAGCAGTTTCAGGGTCGAAGGCTACACCTTC,CASSFRVEGYTF
once,-,TRBV24-1,TRBJ1-5,TGTGCCACCGGTGGGACGGGATTTAATCAGCCCCAGCATTTT,CATGGTGFNQPQHF
-,-,TRBV30,TRBJ2-2,TGTGCCCTTCACAGGTCTACCGGGGAGCTGTTTTTT,CALHRSTGELFF
once,-,TRBV14,TRBJ2-5,TGTGCCAGCAGCCTCGAGACAGAAGAGACCCAGTACTTC,CASSLETEETQYF
-,TRBD1,TRBV7-9,TRBJ1-2,TGTGCCAGCAGCCTACCCCCGGGACAGGTCCTTCCTAACTATGGCTACACCTTC,CASSLPPGQVLPNYGYTF
few,-,TRBV6-1,TRBJ2-7,TGTGCCAGCAGTGAAAGTGACTTCTCCTACGAGCAGTACTTC,CASSESDFSYEQYF
-,TRBD1,TRBV15,TRBJ1-5,TGTGCCACCAGCAGAGATTCAAACAGGGGGCTCTATCAGCCCCAGCATTTT,CATSRDSNRGLYQPQHF
-,-,TRBV19,TRBJ1-3,TGTGCCAGTGGCCTTCCTGGAAACACCATATATTTT,CASGLPGNTIYF
-,-,TRBV6-5,TRBJ1-1,TGTGCCAGCAGTTACTCGTTGGGGGGGACGGCTTTCTTT,CASSYSLGGTAFF
-,-,TRBV4-1,TRBJ1-1,TGCGCCAGCAGCCAAGCTGACAGCCTGAACACTGAAGCTTTCTTT,CASSQADSLNTEAFF
-,TRBD2,TRBV2,TRBJ2-1,TGTGCCAGCAGTCCCCCGGGACTAGATGAGGAGCAGTTCTTC,CASSPPGLDEEQFF
once,-,TRBV7-9,TRBJ2-7,TGTGCCAGCAGTAGGACAGAATACGAGCAGTACTTC,CASSRTEYEQYF
-,-,TRBV3-1/TRBV3-2,TRBJ2-2,TGTGCCAGCAGCCAAGCAGGGCGGGAGCTGTTTTTT,CASSQAGRELFF
-,-,TRBV5-5,TRBJ2-1,TGTGCCAGCAGACTCTACAATGAGCAGTTCTTC,CASRLYNEQFF
-,TRBD2,TRBV2,TRBJ2-2,TGTGCCAGCAGTGATGCTAGCGGGGGCGGGGAGCTGTTTTTT,CASSDASGGGELFF
once,TRBD1,TRBV7-7,TRBJ2-1,TGTGCCAGCAGCAAGGACAGGAGCTCCTACAATGAGCAGTTCTTC,CASSKDRSSYNEQFF
-,-,TRBV2,TRBJ2-5,TGTGCCAGCAACCAGAGGGGGGGTCGGAGGGAGACCCAGTACTTC,CASNQRGGRRETQYF
-,TRBD1,TRBV6-2/TRBV6-3,TRBJ2-7,TGTGCCAGCAGTTACCCGGGACAGGGGTCCTACGAGCAGTACTTC,CASSYPGQGSYEQYF
-,TRBD1,TRBV5-8,TRBJ1-1,TGTGCCAGCAGCTTGGGGGACAGAGATGAAGCTTTCTTT,CASSLGDRDEAFF
once,-,TRBV24-1,TRBJ1-4,TGTGCCACCAGTGACCGGGGGGCGCTGACTGAAAAACTGTTTTTT,CATSDRGALTEKLFF
-,-,TRBV11-3,TRBJ2-7,TGTGCCAGCAGCTTAGCGGGCCAGGGGAACTACGAGCAGTACTTC,CASSLAGQGNYEQYF
-,-,TRBV18,TRBJ1-2,TGTGCCAGCCGGGGAACTAACTATGGCTACACCTTC,CASRGTNYGYTF
-,TRBD2,TRBV7-3,TRBJ2-7,TGTGCCAGCAGCCCCGCGGGAGGGGAGCAGTACTTC,CASSPAGGEQYF
-,-,TRBV9,TRBJ2-3,TGTGCCAGCAGCGTAGAGGCGGGATTCACAGATACGCAGTATTTT,CASSVEAGFTDTQYF
once,TRBD2,TRBV9,TRBJ2-5,TGTGCCAGCAGCGTAGGGTCTAGCGGGGGGTTCGGTGAGACCCAGTACTTC,CASSVGSSGGFGETQYF
-,TRBD2,TRBV19,TRBJ2-5,TGTGCCAGTAGTGCCGGACTAGCGGGGCTACAAGAGACCCAGTACTTC,CASSAGLAGLQETQYF